The entry below gives a single TCR beta chain sequence along with its context. Its matching antigen is unknown. The table came from immunoSEQ multiplex PCR; TCRdb's copy has only in-frame clones and leaves some out. The table lists around 600,000 clones, around 96% of them singletons, with 0.11% in the top ten. Positively selected for CCR7, the CD45RO-negative cells used as naive CD8 cells excluded terminally differentiated effector memory CD45RA+ cells. The V and J ends lost 5 bases and 3 bases, in that order; junction bases with no gene match: 2. The CDR3 spans 13 residues. The germline V gene has CDR1 SGDLS and CDR2 YYNGEE. The sample originates from a study of shared clonotypes between healthy human individuals. Study observations and caveats: Naive CD4 clonotype sharing across several donors was 4% to 5%. Non-shared clonotypes were found to have lower generation probabilities than the clonotypes that were shared by all four of the sorted-subset donors. Sampling included only blood; tissue repertoires likely differ.

The chain recombines TRBV9 with TRBJ2-7; 10 bases fit TRBD1. This sequence originates from a woman in her thirties in good health. Sequencing used naive CD8+ T cells sorted from blood. The CDR3 coding sequence is TGTGCCAGCAGTAGGGACAGGGGCTACGAGCAGTACTTC. This translates into CASSRDRGYEQYF.